This T cell receptor (beta chain) was documented in a study of CD8 T cells in ankylosing spondylitis. Study results and limitations: Existing reports had already noted some motif variants in reactive arthritis synovial fluid and blood.

Germline values: CDR1 MDHEN, CDR2 SYDVKM. The CDR3 runs to 18 residues. TCRdb fed the 5' RACE reads into MiXCR, producing one record per CDR3 protein. The sample lists approximately 35,000 distinct CDR3 sequences; approximately 9.9% were seen once. Comments on this clonotype: Its specificity is unknown. A clone one base away is much larger, so this may be a read error.

This chain joins TRBV28 and TRBJ2-1; TRBD2 agrees at 13 bases. The sequencing input was synovial fluid, either unsorted or a sorted T cell fraction (not recorded which). The TCR originated in a male donor with ankylosing spondylitis. In DNA, the CDR3 is TGTGCCAGCAGTACCGGGACTAGCGGGAAAAGCTCCTGCAATGAGCAGTTCTTC. As protein: CASSTGTSGKSSCNEQFF.